This T cell receptor beta chain came from a study of OX40 agonist ivuxolimab in advanced cancers. In the study overall: Dose-escalation cases comprised hepatocellular carcinoma, melanoma, renal cell or head and neck cancer. Of the patients, three showed partial responses, one with hepatocellular carcinoma and two with cutaneous melanoma.

Data came from immunoSEQ multiplex PCR; TCRdb stores just in-frame clones and leaves some out. The sample includes some 99,000 clones, approximately 93% of them seen just once. This CDR3 region has 15 residues. Germline loops: CDR1 SGHVS, CDR2 FQNEAQ. The ends were cut back, 3 bases at V and 2 bases at J, with 11 bases in the middle. The chain combines TRBV7-8 with TRBJ1-5, with a weak D call TRBD1 (5 bases). The specimen was CD4+ or CD8+ T cells sorted from blood, collected in a trial of the OX40 agonist ivuxolimab. The origin of this receptor is an adult with an advanced solid tumor such as melanoma, head and neck, liver or kidney cancer. In DNA, the CDR3 is TGTGCCAGCAGCTTCCAGGGTTTGGGCAATCAGCCCCAGCATTTT. Translated, it gives CASSFQGLGNQPQHF.